This T cell receptor beta chain was identified during a study of cytomegalovirus exposure and HLA in healthy donors (dated by TCRdb to between 2016 and 2019). Study-level background: According to an earlier analysis of a few hundred of the donors, 200 million or so T cells yielded roughly 110 million unique TCR beta sequences and 276 Gb of sequence data. To predict cytomegalovirus infection status, the study combined high-throughput TCR immunosequencing, statistical association of individual TCRs with disease status, and machine learning. To study patterns of TCR occurrence, a later analysis re-analyzed previously published TCR beta repertoires from around 660 donors and added high-resolution HLA genotyping. Roughly 300 gigabases of sequencing data and tens of millions of unique TCR sequences were included in an early release covering about 600 HLA-typed donors. Donor age, sex, ethnicity and CMV serostatus were collected together with the repertoire data. The study profiled the T cell repertoires of hundreds of subjects by immunosequencing and related them to cytomegalovirus serostatus. Genome-wide SNP genotypes for about 55% of the roughly 670 donors were used in a later genetic analysis, which treated that subset as a discovery cohort. Four or five DR-DQ haplotypes were handled as single units for association and clustering because linkage in the cohort was strong. In the later analysis, no new phenotypic data were used to find candidate immune exposures; instead, reliance was placed on TCR beta sequences and their occurrence across donors. In an earlier analysis of 500 to 650 of the donors, high-throughput TCR beta sequencing was used to judge whether each TCR beta V gene segment behaved as functional or pseudogenic. A separate validation cohort of more than 100 different subjects was used in addition to the 666-subject first cohort. The study was designed to test whether signatures of past pathogen exposure could be identified by cataloging public T cell receptors. Every repertoire in the discovery cohort had been generated on one and the same sequencing platform. The number of typed donors differed by locus: about 629-640 for A, B, C, DRB1 and DQB1; approximately 530 for DQA1; 606 for DPA1; and around 470 for DPB1. Class I and class II HLA loci were covered by the typing at four-digit resolution. Across around 400 genotyped donors of the cohort, an average of roughly 250,000 unique TCR beta nucleotide sequences per donor were sequenced, and 15% to 20% of those sequences were non-productive. The genetic ancestry cluster associated with self-reported Caucasian donors included about four fifths of the 398 genotyped donors. General conclusions and limits of the study: Because the 87-base-pair reads could not distinguish some IMGT-functional V segments, including TRBV6-2 and TRBV6-3, those segments were excluded. In a later analysis, several top co-occurrence clusters were reported to appear linked to parvovirus B19, influenza, CMV and Epstein-Barr virus. Because HLA typing was missing for some donors at each locus, association tests included only the typed subset. Correlated functional status among segregating V segments might be attributable to linkage disequilibrium, but an unknown experimental factor could not be ruled out. The presence/absence analyses assumed that sequencing depth was roughly uniform across donors, and that assumption may not be true. The classifier was reported to diagnose cytomegalovirus status with high specificity and sensitivity in both the original and validation cohorts. Compared with the roughly 700-donor mean, donors in an Asian-associated ancestry cluster had fewer N-insertions in productive TCRs, according to a later genetic analysis. In a later analysis, most CMV-associated TCR beta chains were found to appear HLA-restricted, with HLA associations seemingly driven largely by CMV exposure. A further reported finding was that TCR beta sequences accurately predicted the HLA-A and HLA-B alleles for most subjects in the first cohort. The study gave a list of 150 to 200 TCR beta chains associated with cytomegalovirus. In a later genetic analysis, a missense DCLRE1C variant was associated with V-gene and J-gene trimming of TCR beta chains, and the association was replicated in an independent cohort. Specific HLA alleles were associated with around 18,000 TCR beta sequences at a false discovery rate of 0.05 in a later analysis. In this cohort, only TCR beta chains were sequenced, and detectable features were limited by the absence of alpha or paired-chain data. Compared with equally common non-associated chains, HLA-associated TCR beta chains in a later analysis were more clonally expanded and had lower generation probabilities. Most TCR sequences were seen in very few donors, while some public TCRs were found in many individuals. In a later analysis, the rate of TCR association differed among HLA loci, with DRB1 alleles having the most associated TCRs and HLA-C alleles having the fewest. A cluster of highly shared sequence variants was judged likely to represent a technical artifact of the sequencing pipeline. The only immune exposure information available for the cohort was CMV serostatus. When HLA alleles, especially DR and DQ, strongly co-occurred, TCR associations were difficult to assign to individual alleles. An earlier analysis of around 600 of the donors showed that most TCR beta V segments appeared in productive rearrangements either about 87% or about 30% of the time, which broadly matched IMGT annotations. Because counts were too low, about 15 rarely observed V segments, including chromosome 9 orphons, were left out of the earlier analysis of roughly 600 of the donors. The authors suggested that the approach could potentially be extended to other disease states and immunological phenotypes. In vitro tests confirmed that a few of the cytomegalovirus-associated TCR beta chains recognize cytomegalovirus antigens.

This clone was seen only a few times. Its antigen is currently not known. Per-base quality was not reported, and no clone a single base away is much larger than it. The library was built by means of the immunoSEQ multiplex PCR assay. The multiplex PCR relied on a mix of 60 forward primers for TCR Vbeta segments and 13 reverse primers for TCR Jbeta segments. A multiplex PCR assay on genomic DNA amplified the CDR3 region of rearranged TCR beta genes. Amplified TCR beta libraries were sequenced as 87-base-pair reads on the Illumina HiSeq System. In the authors' own workflow: A later analysis tallied 75 million to 95 million unique TCR beta chains across the 666 repertoires, and 10 million to 11 million of those chains were shared by two or more donors. A nearest-neighbor algorithm error-corrected the raw reads and collapsed the reads into unique sequences, merging closely related sequences to remove PCR and sequencing errors. Alignment of CDR3 sequences to IMGT reference sequences was used to assign V, D and J gene segments. Each retained sequence needed at least a six-nucleotide match to both a V gene segment and a J gene segment. A rearrangement was called productive if the CDR3 had no stop codons and remained in frame with V and J, and every other rearrangement was called non-productive. Following IMGT convention, CDR3 was defined as the stretch from the second conserved V-encoded cysteine to the conserved J-encoded phenylalanine. Sequences without an unambiguous match to a single V gene segment were excluded from the earlier analysis of about 630 of the donors. An earlier analysis of some 500 of the donors classified V segments as functional when productive rearrangements were above 56.7% and as segregating when the standard deviation between donors was above 5%. A statistical classification framework was built for diagnosing cytomegalovirus status from the catalog of TCR beta chain sequences. In a later analysis, TCR nucleotide sequences were compared against IMGT/GENE-DB human TR gene sequences so that V and J genes could be assigned. Using the TCRdist pipeline, a later analysis assigned CDR3 sequences along with most-parsimonious VDJ recombination scenarios. In a later analysis, each TCR beta chain was defined by its CDR3 amino acid sequence together with its V-gene family, and reads without a unique V-gene family were excluded. A later analysis removed 592 highly shared, low-generation-probability nucleotide sequences to deal with suspected cross-contamination and a sequencing artifact. A later analysis calculated a clonal expansion index for each public chain from normalized within-repertoire ranks of inferred template counts. Generation probabilities in a later analysis came from a VDJ recombination model fitted to out-of-frame rearrangements, and those results were checked against IGoR. In a later analysis, hypergeometric tests were used to score TCR-TCR, TCR-HLA and TCR-CMV co-occurrence, with a repertoire-size bias correction applied to TCR pairs. A later analysis estimated false discovery rates by permuting HLA or CMV assignments 20 times. In a later analysis, co-occurring TCRs were grouped using DBSCAN, and TCRdist sequence similarity was added for clustering within HLA-allele-positive subsets. Repertoires with fewer than 30,000 or more than 120,000 public chains were left out of co-occurrence clustering, as were about 5 repertoires with anomalous nucleotide sharing. As stored in TCRdb, this immuneACCESS dataset retains in-frame rearrangements with V and J assigned. A fraction of the clones does not appear; measured against another copy, unresolved V genes explain less than half of the discrepancy, and the remainder lacks a known reason. That table is the source of V, J and clone size, and D and trimming were worked out from the DNA. The sample yields about 83,000 clones; 80% to 90% were counted once. Of the sample, 1.5% to 2% is held by the ten largest clones.

Reading the germline V gene (reference sequence) gives CDR1 MNHNY and CDR2 SVGAGI. V has 6 bases trimmed and J has 4 bases trimmed; junction bases matching no gene number 3. Taken from cysteine to phenylalanine, the CDR3 has 13 residues. The only DNA kept is the CDR3, 39 bases in frame from the first base. The cohort consisted of approximately 670 healthy bone marrow donors. At the time of sampling, all cohort members were nominally healthy, though unrecorded immune exposures were likely present. The donor tested CMV seronegative and was one of the 352 seronegative cohort members. A peripheral blood sample was collected from each donor, and TCR beta sequencing was performed on peripheral blood mononuclear cells. The Qiagen DNeasy Blood Extraction Kit was used to extract genomic DNA from the blood cell samples.

The V and J segments used are TRBV6-6 and TRBJ2-5; 9 of the junction bases match TRBD1. The sequencing sample was made of PBMCs. This clonotype was sampled from a woman aged 25 to 39 in good health and CMV-seronegative. DNA sequence: TGTGCCAGCAGCGGACAGGGGCGAGAGACCCAGTACTTC. It translates to CASSGQGRETQYF.